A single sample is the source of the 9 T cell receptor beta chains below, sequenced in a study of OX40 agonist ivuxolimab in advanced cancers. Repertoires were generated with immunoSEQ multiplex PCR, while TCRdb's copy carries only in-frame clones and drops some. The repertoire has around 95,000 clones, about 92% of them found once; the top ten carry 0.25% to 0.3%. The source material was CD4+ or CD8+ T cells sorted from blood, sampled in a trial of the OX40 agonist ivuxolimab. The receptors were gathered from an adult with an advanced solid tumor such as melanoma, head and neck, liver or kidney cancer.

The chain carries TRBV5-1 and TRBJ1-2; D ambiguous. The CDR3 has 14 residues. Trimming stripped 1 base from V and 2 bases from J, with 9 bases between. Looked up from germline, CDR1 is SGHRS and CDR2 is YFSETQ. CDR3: CASSLFQQNYGYTF. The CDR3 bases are TGCGCCAGCAGCTTGTTTCAGCAAAACTATGGCTACACCTTC.

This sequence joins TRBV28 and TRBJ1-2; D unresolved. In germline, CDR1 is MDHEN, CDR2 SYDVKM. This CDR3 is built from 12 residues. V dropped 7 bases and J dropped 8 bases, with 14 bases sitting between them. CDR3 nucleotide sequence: TGTGCCAGCAATACGGACTCGGAAGGCTACACCTTC. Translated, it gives CASNTDSEGYTF.

CDR3 in DNA: TGTGCCAGTTCCAGGACAGCGAAGGACATTCAGTACTTC. Its protein is CASSRTAKDIQYF. This sequence joins TRBV2 and TRBJ2-4; a possible D gene is TRBD1 (6 bases). Germline-derived CDR1 and CDR2 are SNHLY and FYNNEI. Trimming took off 9 bases at V and 8 bases at J, with 17 bases between the two ends. The CDR3 spans 13 residues.

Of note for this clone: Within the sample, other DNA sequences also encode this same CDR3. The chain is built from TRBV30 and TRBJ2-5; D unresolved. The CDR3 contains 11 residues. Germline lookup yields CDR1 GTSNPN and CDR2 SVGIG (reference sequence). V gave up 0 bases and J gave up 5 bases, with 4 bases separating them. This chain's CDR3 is CAWSVLETQYF. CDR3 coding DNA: TGTGCCTGGAGTGTACTTGAGACCCAGTACTTC.

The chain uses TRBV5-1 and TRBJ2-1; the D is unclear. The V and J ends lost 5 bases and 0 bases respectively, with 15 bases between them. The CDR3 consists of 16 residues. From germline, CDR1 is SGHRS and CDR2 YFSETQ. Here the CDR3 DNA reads TGCGCCAGCAGTTCCCTAATGGGTGGCTCCTACAATGAGCAGTTCTTC. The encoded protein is CASSSLMGGSYNEQFF.

The CDR3 reads CASSLLGGLGTDTQYF. The CDR3 DNA reads as TGTGCCAGCAGCTTGCTAGGCGGGCTGGGCACAGATACGCAGTATTTT. The genes are TRBV7-3 and TRBJ2-3, with D tentatively TRBD2 (5 bases). Germline loops: CDR1 SGHTA, CDR2 FQGTGA. The CDR3 runs to 16 residues. Between the trimmed V and J ends, which lost 3 bases and 1 base, there was a span of 14 bases.

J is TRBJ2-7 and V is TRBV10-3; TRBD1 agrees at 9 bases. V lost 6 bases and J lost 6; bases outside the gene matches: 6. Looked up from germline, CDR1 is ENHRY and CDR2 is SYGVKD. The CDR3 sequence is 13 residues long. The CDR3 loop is CAIRWDREGEQYF. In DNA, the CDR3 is TGTGCCATCAGATGGGACAGGGAAGGCGAGCAGTACTTC.

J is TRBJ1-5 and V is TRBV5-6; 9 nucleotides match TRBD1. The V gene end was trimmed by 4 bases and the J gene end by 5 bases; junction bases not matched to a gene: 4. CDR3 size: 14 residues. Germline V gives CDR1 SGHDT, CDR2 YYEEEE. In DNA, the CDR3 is TGTGCCAGCAGCCCGGGACAGGGTTATCAGCCCCAGCATTTT. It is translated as CASSPGQGYQPQHF.

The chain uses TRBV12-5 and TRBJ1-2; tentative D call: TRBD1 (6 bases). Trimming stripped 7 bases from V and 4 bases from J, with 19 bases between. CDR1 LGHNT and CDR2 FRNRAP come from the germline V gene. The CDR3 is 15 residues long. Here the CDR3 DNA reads TGTGCTAGTGACCCGGCGGCCGGGACACCCTATGGCTACACCTTC. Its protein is CASDPAAGTPYGYTF.